This T cell receptor beta chain was recovered during a study of blood T cells in healthy people across ages (dated by TCRdb to between 2015 and 2016). Regarding the study in general: Template switching captured roughly one uniquely barcoded TCR beta cDNA molecule per two T cells in model experiments. Age-related changes in TCR beta repertoire diversity were measured in the study by deep sequencing normalized with unique cDNA molecular identifiers. Using the same blood draw, the study looked at two additional independent replicas of 1 million unique cDNA reads for two donors, one aged 18 to 30 and the other aged 80 or older. To avoid experimental bias, donors of different ages were spread randomly across the sequencing lanes. The donors were split into four age groups: young (average 16 years), middle-aged (roughly 39), aged (approximately 60) and long-lived (82).

To note about this clonotype: No antigen is known for it. One end of the junction varies from germline; a read error may be responsible.

Libraries were constructed by 5' RACE. The listed sequencing device is Illumina HiSeq 2500. A second PCR of about 6 to 11 cycles was performed with a sample-barcoded 5' primer and a J-beta primer mix. A unique molecular identifier was introduced onto each TCR beta cDNA molecule by a template-switch 5' adaptor carrying 12 random nucleotides. At least 2.5 million CDR3-containing paired-end reads were obtained from each sample. The Mint cDNA synthesis kit, primed by a TRBC-specific oligonucleotide, was used to synthesize first-strand cDNA from all RNA. Following uracil-DNA glycosylase treatment, a first 18-cycle PCR with universal primers M1SS and BC2_uni_R was performed on all cDNA. In the paper's pipeline: For normalization, 1 million high-quality reads were randomly selected from each sample, with every read carrying a distinct molecular identifier. Reads sharing molecular identifiers were discarded rather than binned into consensus sequences. CDR3 identification, clonotype clustering and error correction used MiTCR with a Q25 quality threshold and the strictest error-elimination algorithm. A nonparametric unseen species model with Euler transformation was used to estimate lower-bound total TCR beta diversity. TCRdb trimmed public reads at Q25 via fastp, called clones via MiXCR and kept in-frame beta chains. Duplicate CDR3 protein sequences are folded into a single record with the most common DNA and genes. TCRdb's processing, not the authors', yielded these V and J calls. For this sample there are approximately 1.5 million distinct CDR3 sequences; approximately 32% appear just once. Of the sample, about 11% is held by the ten largest clones.

Overall study results and their limits: Since profiling was done on bulk unsorted PBMCs, naive and antigen-experienced compartments could not be conclusively compared. The percentage of naive T cells measured by flow cytometry correlated strongly with observed TCR beta diversity. Compared with the aged group, the long-lived group had more naive CD4+ T cells, fewer expanded clones and increased TCR diversity, a pattern suggesting age selection. Donor CMV infection status was unknown, potentially confounding age-related changes in expanded clonotypes. As age increased, observed TCR beta diversity per million T cells dropped in a roughly linear way, and a significant reduction was already evident by age roughly 40. Total diversity estimates from one million sequenced T cells were considered lower bounds and underestimates.

The CDR3 runs 14 amino acids, cysteine and phenylalanine included. The entry retains the CDR3 DNA only, 42 bases that are in frame from base 1. The CDR1 and CDR2 encoded by the germline V gene are SGHAT and FQNNGV. Systemically healthy Caucasian individuals from Russia, over 30 in total and aged roughly 6 to 100 years, were included as donors. Around 10 milliliters of peripheral blood were drawn from each donor into EDTA-treated Vacutainer tubes. Ficoll-Paque density-gradient centrifugation was used to isolate PBMCs, with at least 6.5 million per sample. Trizol reagent was used to extract total RNA from the PBMCs, yielding at least 6 micrograms per sample. For every donor, flow cytometry on a PBMC aliquot measured the percentage of naive CD45RAhigh/CD27high T cells.

Sequencing input: blood. This TCR was sampled from a young woman in good health. This sequence uses TRBV11-2 and TRBJ2-1, with TRBD1 as a weak D call on 5 bases. DNA sequence: TGTGCCAGCAGCTGTGGCAGGGAATACAACGAGCAGTTCTTC. It specifies CASSCGREYNEQFF.